The 22 T cell receptor beta chains reported below all come from one sample, sequenced in a study of response to subunit inactivated influenza vaccine. TCRdb analysed the RT-PCR reads with MiXCR anew, one entry per CDR3 protein. The sample consists of 500,000 to 550,000 distinct CDR3 sequences, under 30% of them appearing once. These sequences were also reported in another study, on T cells expressing NK-cell markers. Per that paper: As the method of synthesis, 5'RACE template switching with UMIs yielded TCR beta cDNA.

The input for sequencing was CD4+ T cells sorted from PBMCs, taken about 11 days after vaccination. Every receptor here comes from a man aged 45-60 years who received an inactivated influenza vaccine.

The V gene is TRBV9, the J gene TRBJ1-2; 7 nucleotides align to TRBD1. V was pared by 0 bases and J by 2 bases, with 1 base of the junction left unmatched. This CDR3 spans 14 amino acids. Germline lookup yields CDR1 SGDLS and CDR2 YYNGEE. The DNA for the CDR3 is TGTGCCAGCAGCGTAGAACAGGGGAACTATGGCTACACCTTC. It encodes CASSVEQGNYGYTF.

This clonotype was seen a few times. V usage is TRBV12-3 or TRBV12-4 and J usage is TRBJ1-2, with TRBD1 as a possible D gene (6 bases). The CDR3 sequence is 12 residues long. V was pared by 5 bases and J by 10 bases, with 14 bases between. CDR3 nucleotide sequence: TGTGCCAGCAGTCCACCACAGGGCGTCTACACCTTC. Its translation: CASSPPQGVYTF.

This clonotype was counted many times. The chain joins TRBV6-5 to TRBJ2-1; D ambiguous. The V end lost 3 bases, the J end lost 9 bases, and 12 bases lay between the germline ends. There are 13 residues in the CDR3. CDR1 is MNHEY and CDR2 is SVGAGI in the germline V gene. The CDR3 nucleotides are TGTGCCAGCAGTTATCGTATCGGCGGTGAGCAGTTCTTC. Its translation: CASSYRIGGEQFF.

This clonotype appeared a few times. The chain joins TRBV12-3 or TRBV12-4 to TRBJ2-5; D uncertain. The CDR3 consists of 15 residues. Trimming left V 5 bases short and J 4 bases short, with 17 bases between. This CDR3 reads CASSRTLRVGETQYF. DNA of the CDR3: TGTGCCAGCAGTCGAACCCTCCGGGTAGGAGAGACCCAGTACTTC.

This clonotype was detected only a few times. The chain employs TRBV28 and TRBJ2-7, with D uncertain. CDR1 and CDR2 (germline): MDHEN, SYDVKM. Between the trimmed V and J ends, which lost 6 bases and 3 bases, there was a span of 6 bases. This CDR3 spans 11 amino acids. In DNA form, the CDR3 reads TGTGCCAGCAGGGACCGCTACGAGCAGTACTTC. It is translated as CASRDRYEQYF.

V and J are TRBV4-3 and TRBJ2-7; 7 bases map to TRBD1. There are 15 residues in the CDR3. Germline CDR1 and CDR2: LGHNA and YSLEER. The J segment lost 3 bases and the V segment lost 0 bases, leaving 5 bases of the junction unmatched. This chain's CDR3 is CASSQENRGFYEQYF. The CDR3, as DNA: TGCGCCAGCAGCCAAGAGAACAGGGGTTTCTACGAGCAGTACTTC.

The chain couples TRBV6-2 or TRBV6-3 to TRBJ2-5, with TRBD1 identical over 7 bases. Trimming removed 5 bases from V and 3 bases from J; junction bases left unmatched: 3. The CDR3 consists of 13 residues. From germline, CDR1 is MNHEY and CDR2 SVGEGT. The CDR3 loop reads CASSIQGKETQYF. CDR3 coding DNA: TGTGCCAGCAGTATACAGGGGAAAGAGACCCAGTACTTC.

The chain has TRBV7-2 and TRBJ2-7, with TRBD1 matching 10 bases. V dropped 1 base and J dropped 6; count of bases not matched to a gene: 6. This CDR3 is 15 amino acids long. Germline V lookup: CDR1 SGHTA, CDR2 FQGNSA. The CDR3 DNA follows: TGTGCCAGCAGCTTAGAGGGACAGGGGTTAGGCGAGCAGTACTTC. Translating gives CASSLEGQGLGEQYF.

This clonotype was detected a few times. The rearrangement uses TRBV15 and TRBJ2-7; TRBD1 might be the D (6 bases). Germline values: CDR1 LNHNV, CDR2 YYDKDF (reference sequence). The CDR3 has 15 amino acids. The ends were cut back, 0 bases at V and 6 bases at J, with 15 bases in the middle. The CDR3 DNA follows: TGTGCCACCAGCAGAGATCAACAGGGCAAAAGCGAGCAGTACTTC. It yields the protein CATSRDQQGKSEQYF.

In this sample, this clonotype turned up once. The V gene is TRBV5-1, the J gene TRBJ2-1, with D possibly matching TRBD2 (6 bases). Deletions cut 7 bases from V and 9 bases from J, with 26 bases between. The germline gives CDR1 SGHRS, CDR2 YFSETQ. This CDR3 region has 16 residues. As DNA, the CDR3 is TGCGCCAGCGGGTCTGCGCGGGGCCCCTTAATGGGTGAGCAGTTCTTC. Translated: CASGSARGPLMGEQFF. The full variable domain, in which reference TRBV5-1 and TRBJ2-1 provide the parts outside the CDR3, is KAGVTQTPRYLIKTRGQQVTLSCSPISGHRSVSWYQQTPGQGLQFLFEYFSETQRNKGNFPGRFSGRQFSNSRSEMNVSTLELGDSALYLCASGSARGPLMGEQFFGPGTRLTVL.

This chain uses TRBV4-3 with TRBJ1-2, with TRBD1 matching 9 bases. The CDR3 sequence is 16 residues long. Germline V lookup: CDR1 LGHNA, CDR2 YSLEER. J lost 6 bases, V lost 1 base, and 9 bases had no gene match. The CDR3 nucleotides are TGCGCCAGCAGCCAAGCTCCAACAGGGGGCCGGAATGGCTACACCTTC. Amino acids: CASSQAPTGGRNGYTF.

This clonotype showed up many times. The chain joins TRBV11-2 to TRBJ1-1; D is uncertain. With 0 bases removed from V and 5 bases from J, the gap between germline ends came to 10 bases. The CDR3 contains 14 residues. Germline loops: CDR1 SGHAT, CDR2 FQNNGV. As DNA, the CDR3 is TGTGCCAGCAGCTTAGAGGGAAAGGGAACTGAAGCTTTCTTT. Protein sequence: CASSLEGKGTEAFF.

This clonotype was found many times. The V gene is TRBV7-2, the J gene TRBJ1-2; D is undetermined. Germline V gene data show CDR1 as SGHTA and CDR2 as FQGNSA. Trimming cost V 0 bases and J 4 bases, with 9 bases left between them. The CDR3 has 14 residues. The CDR3 loop is CASSLAALLYGYTF. CDR3 bases: TGTGCCAGCAGCTTAGCAGCCCTGCTCTATGGCTACACCTTC.

This clonotype was counted at least ten times. The chain recombines TRBV7-8 with TRBJ2-5; 8 bases line up with TRBD2. This CDR3 is 16 amino acids long. The V segment lost 1 base and the J segment 1 base; nucleotides outside the gene matches: 5. Germline loops: CDR1 SGHVS, CDR2 FQNEAQ. This CDR3 is CASSLVGLALQETQYF. The CDR3 DNA follows: TGTGCCAGCAGCTTAGTAGGACTAGCACTCCAAGAGACCCAGTACTTC.

The gene calls are TRBV25-1 and TRBJ2-1; TRBD1 agrees at 9 bases. V dropped 2 bases and J dropped 6; count of bases not matched to a gene: 5. In germline, CDR1 is MGHDK, CDR2 SYGVNS. The CDR3 runs to 15 residues. Written as DNA, the CDR3 is TGTGCCAGCAGTGAACTGGGACAGGGAGGCAATGAGCAGTTCTTC. Its protein is CASSELGQGGNEQFF. Supplemented by reference TRBV25-1 and TRBJ2-1, the full variable domain reads EADIYQTPRYLVIGTGKKITLECSQTMGHDKMYWYQQDPGMELHLIHYSYGVNSTEKGDLSSESTVSRIRTEHFPLTLESARPSHTSQYLCASSELGQGGNEQFFGPGTRLTVL.

The chain links TRBV19 to TRBJ2-7; D may be TRBD1 (5 bases). In germline, CDR1 is LNHDA, CDR2 SQIVND (reference sequence). The CDR3 runs 13 residues. Trimming left V 0 bases short and J 9 bases short, with 12 bases between. The CDR3 here is CASSIDKDTPQYF. The DNA of the CDR3 is TGTGCCAGTAGTATAGACAAGGACACGCCGCAGTACTTC.

The chain couples TRBV3-1 to TRBJ1-4; no clear D gene. The CDR3 loop spans 13 amino acids. The V and J ends lost 1 base and 4 bases respectively, with 4 bases between them. Germline V CDR1 and CDR2: LGHDT, YNNKEL (reference sequence). CDR3 loop: CASSQAGNEKLFF. The CDR3 DNA follows: TGTGCCAGCAGCCAAGCCGGTAATGAAAAACTGTTTTTT. Supplemented by reference TRBV3-1 and TRBJ1-4, the full variable domain reads DTAVSQTPKYLVTQMGNDKSIKCEQNLGHDTMYWYKQDSKKFLKIMFSYNNKELIINETVPNRFSPKSPDKAHLNLHINSLELGDSAVYFCASSQAGNEKLFFGSGTQLSVL.

This clonotype was observed at least ten times. One junction end disagrees with the germline gene, perhaps due to a read error. The V gene is TRBV12-3 or TRBV12-4, the J gene TRBJ2-3, with 11 nucleotides matching TRBD2. The CDR3 has 13 amino acids. The DNA for the CDR3 is TGTGCCAGCAGTTCCTCGGGACTAGCGGACAGGGATTTT. It specifies CASSSSGLADRDF.

The CDR3 sequence is CASSSSHRGWSSNQPQHF. CDR3 coding DNA: TGTGCCAGCAGCTCCTCCCACAGGGGATGGAGTAGCAATCAGCCCCAGCATTTT. The chain has TRBV6-2 or TRBV6-3 and TRBJ1-5, with 7 bases lining up with TRBD1. Germline assignment: CDR1 MNHEY and CDR2 SVGEGT. The junction had 14 bases not matched to a gene; V was cut back by 6 bases and J by 0 bases. The CDR3 runs to 18 residues.

This clonotype turned up a few times. This rearrangement joins TRBV7-8 to TRBJ1-4; no reliable D call. The V gene's germline CDR1 is SGHVS and CDR2 FQNEAQ. This CDR3 region has 14 residues. Trimming cost V 2 bases and J 4 bases, with 8 bases left between them. The CDR3: CASSLWQNNEKLFF. CDR3 DNA sequence: TGTGCCAGCAGCTTATGGCAGAATAATGAAAAACTGTTTTTT.

This clonotype has only a few counts. V is TRBV27 and J is TRBJ2-2; D gene unclear. Germline CDR1 is MNHEY and CDR2 is SMNVEV (reference sequence). Trimming stripped 6 bases from V and 1 base from J, with 9 bases between. The CDR3 is 14 amino acids. For the CDR3, the DNA is TGTGCCAGCAGCCCATTCAGGAACACCGGGGAGCTGTTTTTT. The encoded protein is CASSPFRNTGELFF.

The chain combines TRBV30 with TRBJ1-1; D may be TRBD1 (5 bases). CDR3 length: 16 amino acids. V gave up 4 bases and J gave up 0 bases, with 18 bases separating them. The germline V gene encodes CDR1 GTSNPN and CDR2 SVGIG (reference sequence). The CDR3 protein is CAWTWTPWGMNTEAFF. As DNA, the CDR3 is TGTGCCTGGACCTGGACCCCTTGGGGGATGAACACTGAAGCTTTCTTT.